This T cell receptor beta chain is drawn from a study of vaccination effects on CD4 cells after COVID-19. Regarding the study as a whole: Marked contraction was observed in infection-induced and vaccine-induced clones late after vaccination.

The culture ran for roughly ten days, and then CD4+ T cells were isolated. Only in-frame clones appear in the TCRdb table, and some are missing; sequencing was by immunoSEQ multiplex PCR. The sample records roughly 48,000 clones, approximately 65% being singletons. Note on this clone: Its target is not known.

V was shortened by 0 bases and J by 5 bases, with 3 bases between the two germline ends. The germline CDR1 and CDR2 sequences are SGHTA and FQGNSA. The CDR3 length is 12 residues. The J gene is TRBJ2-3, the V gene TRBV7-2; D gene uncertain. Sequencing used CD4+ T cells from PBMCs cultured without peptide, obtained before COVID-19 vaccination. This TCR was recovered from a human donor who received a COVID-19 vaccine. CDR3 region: CASSLARDTQYF. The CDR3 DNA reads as TGTGCCAGCAGCTTAGCGAGAGATACGCAGTATTTT.